A selection of T cell receptor beta chains follows, all from one sample in a study of vaccination effects on CD4 cells after COVID-19. No antigen has been identified for these receptors. Only in-frame clones appear in the TCRdb table, and some are missing; sequencing was by immunoSEQ multiplex PCR. The repertoire holds 35,000 to 40,000 clones, with more than 75% as singletons. Sequences were derived from CD4+ T cells from PBMCs cultured without peptide, sampled before COVID-19 vaccination. The origin of the receptors is a human donor who received a COVID-19 vaccine. Each CDR3 is given without its conserved first and last residue. The D gene is left open where the match is weak.

J gene	D gene	V gene	CDR3 protein
TRBJ1-4	.	TRBV2	AVKRVTISNEKLF
TRBJ1-2	.	TRBV19	ASSFQANYGYT
TRBJ1-4	.	TRBV7-2	ASSYGSANEKLF
TRBJ2-3	.	TRBV10-1	ASSEWVDTQY
TRBJ2-3	.	TRBV21-1	ASTRTGPTSTDTQY
TRBJ1-3	TRBD1	TRBV3-1/TRBV3-2	ASSQAATGRNTIY
TRBJ2-3	.	TRBV6-5	ASRSSRYLTDTQY
TRBJ2-3	TRBD2	TRBV4-3	ASSPEGGDTQY
TRBJ2-3	.	TRBV6-5	ASSYSAGTITDTQY
TRBJ2-3	.	TRBV9	ASSPLRQGGDTQY
TRBJ2-5	.	TRBV18	ASSPGKETQY
TRBJ1-1	.	TRBV7-2	ASSWGADLSHY
TRBJ1-2	TRBD1	TRBV6-5	ASTTQDRVVGYT
TRBJ1-2	.	TRBV24-1	ATSDSGPNYGYT
TRBJ1-6	.	TRBV20-1	APGVDSPLH
TRBJ1-1	.	TRBV5-6	ASSLLMNTEAF
TRBJ2-5	.	TRBV11-3	ASSLDLPIGGRETQY
TRBJ2-5	TRBD1	TRBV7-3	ASSWTGTGEETQY
TRBJ2-6	.	TRBV5-6	ASRAPGSGANVLT
TRBJ1-2	.	TRBV18	ASSPDQDLGYT
TRBJ2-3	.	TRBV7-2	ASSLEGRRAIHTDTQY
TRBJ2-5	TRBD2	TRBV10-3	AISETGLAGASQETQY
TRBJ2-3	.	TRBV5-1	ATCGGGGTDTQY
TRBJ1-5	.	TRBV30	AWSPQGNQPQH
TRBJ2-5	.	TRBV5-4	ASSLSSLGGETQY
TRBJ1-4	TRBD1	TRBV7-9	ASTPDRVNEKLF
TRBJ1-1	.	TRBV9	ASSVPHGNTEAF
TRBJ1-6	.	TRBV30	AWSVLRGGNSPLH
TRBJ1-5	TRBD1	TRBV28	ASSLDRVRQPQH
TRBJ2-1	.	TRBV7-2	ASSLTAMGIGRNEQF
TRBJ2-3	TRBD2	TRBV10-2	ASSEESGGKGLSTDTQY
TRBJ1-6	TRBD1	TRBV6-5	ASSLRFTGDSPLH
TRBJ2-3	.	TRBV7-8	ASSFGGGHSTDTQY
TRBJ1-4	.	TRBV5-1	ASTTGGTTNEKLF
TRBJ2-5	.	TRBV5-1	ASSLGPTQETQY
TRBJ1-4	TRBD1	TRBV4-2	ASSQDGTDNEKLF
TRBJ2-1	.	TRBV7-2	ASSLAYRGIEQF
TRBJ1-3	.	TRBV18	ASNRDGDSGNTIY
TRBJ2-1	.	TRBV6-2/TRBV6-3	ASSRHAGSASDEQF
TRBJ1-5	.	TRBV7-2	ASSLINQPQH
TRBJ1-5	.	TRBV7-8	ASSFLGEGQPQH
TRBJ1-1	.	TRBV5-6	ASSWGLVRVNTEAF
TRBJ1-1	.	TRBV30	AWRRNTEAF
TRBJ1-4	.	TRBV30	AWSTTNEKLF